A single T cell receptor (beta chain) is shown here with its context. The sample belongs to a study of PD-L1 blockade in urothelial cancer. Overall study context: Blood was subjected to analysis at 3 weeks (second dose) and 6 weeks following treatment start.

Templates that were synthetic TCR analogs were spiked into each PCR. TCRdb's table, derived via immunoSEQ multiplex PCR, lists solely in-frame clones and lacks some. The table has approximately 100,000 clones, over 80% seen once; the top ten hold 0.85% to 1%. This receptor was taken from an elderly woman with urothelial cancer. The sample consisted of PBMCs, taken around atezolizumab (anti-PD-L1) treatment.

The CDR3 nucleotides are TGCGCCAGCAGCCAGGAGGGGACAGGGGTCCCTAACTATGGCTACACCTTC. Encoded protein: CASSQEGTGVPNYGYTF. The J gene is TRBJ1-2, the V gene TRBV4-1, with 10 positions matching TRBD1. Germline loops: CDR1 MGHRA, CDR2 YSYEKL. With V trimmed by 3 bases and J by 0 bases, 7 bases remained unmatched. The CDR3 extends over 17 amino acids.